Following are 24 T cell receptor beta chains from one sample sequenced in a study of technical replicates of blood from several donors. Some clones are missing from TCRdb's copy, which holds only in-frame ones; the method was immunoSEQ multiplex PCR. The table lists about 70,000 clones, about nine tenths of them singletons. Sequencing used T cells isolated from PBMCs. These receptors were taken from a human donor in good health.

The V gene is TRBV13, the J gene TRBJ1-1, with a weak D call TRBD1 (6 bases). The CDR3 has 14 residues. The germline gives CDR1 PRHDT, CDR2 FYEKMQ (reference sequence). The V end was cut by 0 bases, the J end by 5 bases, with 10 bases between. CDR3 coding DNA: TGTGCCAGCAGCTTAGGACAGGGACAAACTGAAGCTTTCTTT. Translation: CASSLGQGQTEAFF. Full variable domain (rest looked up from reference TRBV13 and TRBJ1-1): AAGVIQSPRHLIKEKRETATLKCYPIPRHDTVYWYQQGPGQDPQFLISFYEKMQSDKGSIPDRFSAQQFSDYHSELNMSSLELGDSALYFCASSLGQGQTEAFFGQGTRLTVV.

V usage is TRBV5-1 and J usage is TRBJ2-3; D unresolved. Germline lookup yields CDR1 SGHRS and CDR2 YFSETQ. The CDR3 runs 15 residues. V shed 2 bases and J shed 3 bases, with 13 bases lying between them. CDR3 in amino acids: CASSLTARQTDTQYF. The CDR3, as DNA: TGCGCCAGCAGCTTAACTGCCAGACAAACAGATACGCAGTATTTT.

The chain links TRBV12-5 to TRBJ1-2, with a weak D call TRBD1 (6 bases). The CDR3 contains 12 residues. Looked up from germline, CDR1 is LGHNT and CDR2 is FRNRAP. V was trimmed by 5 bases and J by 8 bases, leaving 12 bases between them. The CDR3 DNA sequence: TGTGCTAGTGGTGTAAACAGGGACGGCTACACCTTC. Its translation: CASGVNRDGYTF.

The rearrangement uses TRBV19 and TRBJ1-2, with D perhaps matching TRBD1 (6 bases). The germline V gene encodes CDR1 LNHDA and CDR2 SQIVND (reference sequence). The V end lost 4 bases, the J end lost 2 bases, and 11 bases lay between the germline ends. This CDR3 contains 14 residues. In DNA, the CDR3 is TGTGCCAGTAGTACATACCAGGGGAACTATGGCTACACCTTC. Amino acids: CASSTYQGNYGYTF.

The chain uses TRBV7-2 and TRBJ2-4; 9 nucleotides line up with TRBD1. With 2 bases clipped from V and 0 bases from J, the junction kept 8 bases outside the gene matches. CDR3 length: 18 residues. Germline loops: CDR1 SGHTA, CDR2 FQGNSA. CDR3 sequence reads: CASSLSGTGTSAKNIQYF. The CDR3 nucleotides are TGTGCCAGCAGCTTATCAGGGACAGGGACCTCAGCCAAAAACATTCAGTACTTC.

The chain is built from TRBV11-3 and TRBJ2-5, with D perhaps TRBD2 (5 bases). The CDR3 is 13 amino acids. Trimming pared 1 base from V and 3 bases from J, leaving 6 bases between. Germline lookup yields CDR1 SGHNT and CDR2 YENEEA. CDR3 loop: CASSLGGEETQYF. CDR3 coding DNA: TGTGCCAGCAGCTTAGGGGGAGAAGAGACCCAGTACTTC.

Only one count was recorded for this clone. This chain uses TRBV15 with TRBJ2-7, with 8 bases fitting TRBD1. The CDR3 covers 14 residues. CDR1 and CDR2 from the germline V gene are LNHNV and YYDKDF (reference sequence). V shed 0 bases, J shed 6 bases, and the junction held 4 bases outside the gene matches. The chain's CDR3 is CATSRDRGLSEQYF. In DNA, the CDR3 is TGTGCCACCAGCAGAGACAGGGGGCTGTCCGAGCAGTACTTC.

The chain has TRBV28 and TRBJ2-5; TRBD1 is a possible D gene (6 bases). Trimming took 5 bases from V and 4 from J, leaving 14 bases between them. CDR1 and CDR2 from the germline V gene are MDHEN and SYDVKM. The CDR3 is made up of 14 amino acids. The DNA for the CDR3 is TGTGCCAGCAGTCCCCTGGACAGTCGAGAGACCCAGTACTTC. It yields the protein CASSPLDSRETQYF.

The chain joins TRBV2 to TRBJ2-1, with 12 positions matching TRBD2. Losses at the gene ends were 8 bases for V and 6 bases for J; bases not matched to a gene: 5. The CDR3 covers 14 residues. CDR1 is SNHLY and CDR2 is FYNNEI in the germline V gene. The CDR3: CASLGLAGTNEQFF. For the CDR3, the DNA is TGTGCCAGCCTAGGACTAGCGGGAACCAATGAGCAGTTCTTC.

A single count supports this clone. The chain is built from TRBV7-8 and TRBJ1-1; TRBD1 might be the D (5 bases). The CDR3 spans 14 residues. V lost 2 bases and J 1 base, leaving 8 bases between the germline ends. Germline V gives CDR1 SGHVS, CDR2 FQNEAQ. This CDR3 is CASSLRQGNTEAFF. The CDR3 DNA follows: TGTGCCAGCAGCTTAAGGCAGGGGAACACTGAAGCTTTCTTT.

The chain joins TRBV5-6 to TRBJ1-2; D is unclear. This CDR3 is built from 13 residues. V was cut by 2 bases and J by 8 bases, with 13 bases left in between. Germline values: CDR1 SGHDT, CDR2 YYEEEE. The CDR3 DNA sequence: TGTGCCAGCAGCTTAGCTTTGCGGAGCGGCTACACCTTC. As protein: CASSLALRSGYTF.

This CDR3 is CASGSSDLSGNEQFF. The CDR3 region has the DNA TGTGCCAGCGGTTCGAGCGACCTATCGGGCAATGAGCAGTTCTTC. The rearrangement links TRBV27 to TRBJ2-1; the D is unclear. Germline V CDR1 and CDR2: MNHEY, SMNVEV (reference sequence). The V gene lost 8 bases and the J gene lost 6 bases, with 20 bases spanning the gap. The CDR3 loop spans 15 amino acids.

The CDR3 region has the DNA TGTGCCAGCAGCTTAGTCAGGTTGGACGAGCAGTACTTC. It yields the protein CASSLVRLDEQYF. The chain has TRBV7-8 and TRBJ2-7; D unclear. V lost 1 base, J lost 5 bases, and 9 bases lay in between. Germline-derived CDR1 and CDR2 are SGHVS and FQNEAQ. CDR3 length: 13 residues.

The V call is TRBV28, the J call TRBJ2-5, with 9 bases aligning to TRBD1. The CDR3 loop spans 15 amino acids. V dropped 5 bases and J dropped 2; count of bases not matched to a gene: 6. Per germline, CDR1 MDHEN and CDR2 SYDVKM. CDR3: CASSQRTGDQETQYF. The CDR3 DNA is TGTGCCAGCAGTCAACGGACAGGGGATCAAGAGACCCAGTACTTC. Supplemented by reference TRBV28 and TRBJ2-5, the full variable domain reads DVKVTQSSRYLVKRTGEKVFLECVQDMDHENMFWYRQDPGLGLRLIYFSYDVKMKEKGDIPEGYSVSREKKERFSLILESASTNQTSMYLCASSQRTGDQETQYFGPGTRLLVL.

This rearrangement joins TRBV29-1 to TRBJ1-5, with a tentative D call TRBD1 (5 bases). The germline V gene has CDR1 SQVTM and CDR2 ANQGSEA. The CDR3 spans 13 residues. Trimming cost V 5 bases and J 3 bases, with 11 bases left between them. As DNA, the CDR3 is TGCAGCGTTTTTACCGGACACAATCAGCCCCAGCATTTT. Translated, it gives CSVFTGHNQPQHF.

The chain has TRBV28 and TRBJ2-6; 13 bases are shared with TRBD2. The CDR3 has 19 residues. The ends lost 6 bases at V and 1 base at J; junction bases unmatched: 9. Germline V gene sequence: CDR1 MDHEN, CDR2 SYDVKM. The CDR3 DNA is TGTGCCAGCAGCTCCACGGGACTAGCGGGACCGTCTGGGGCCAACGTCCTGACTTTC. Protein sequence: CASSSTGLAGPSGANVLTF.

V gene TRBV14 combines with J gene TRBJ2-7, with D perhaps TRBD1 (6 bases). CDR1 is SGHDN, CDR2 FVKESK, per germline. V was trimmed by 1 base and J by 4 bases, leaving 14 bases between them. CDR3 length: 15 amino acids. The CDR3 DNA reads as TGTGCCAGCAGCCAAGCCACAGGGTGGAGTTACGAGCAGTACTTC. Protein product: CASSQATGWSYEQYF.

This rearrangement joins TRBV5-6 to TRBJ1-2, with D possibly matching TRBD1 (6 bases). CDR3 length: 14 amino acids. V was pared by 2 bases and J by 0 bases, with 8 bases between. Germline lookup yields CDR1 SGHDT and CDR2 YYEEEE. CDR3 in DNA: TGTGCCAGCAGCTTAACAGGGACTAACTATGGCTACACCTTC. It yields the protein CASSLTGTNYGYTF.

This clone has just one count. The chain uses TRBV5-5 and TRBJ1-1; a possible D gene is TRBD1 (5 bases). CDR1 is SGHKS and CDR2 is YYEKEE in the germline V gene (reference sequence). CDR3 length: 12 amino acids. The V end lost 1 base, the J end lost 6 bases, and 7 bases lay between the germline ends. The CDR3 region is CASSLTGSEAFF. The CDR3 DNA sequence: TGTGCCAGCAGCTTGACAGGATCTGAAGCTTTCTTT.

The chain employs TRBV9 and TRBJ1-1; the D gene is possibly TRBD1 (6 bases). Germline CDR1 SGDLS, CDR2 YYNGEE. CDR3 length: 20 residues. Trimming removed 2 bases at V and 1 base at J, with 27 bases between. This CDR3 is CASSVHEITGWAAENTEAFF. CDR3 in DNA: TGTGCCAGCAGCGTCCACGAAATAACAGGGTGGGCGGCCGAGAACACTGAAGCTTTCTTT.

In its sample, this clone was seen once. The chain recombines TRBV4-2 with TRBJ2-7, with 9 bases identical to TRBD2. There are 16 residues in the CDR3. With V trimmed by 3 bases and J by 2 bases, 8 bases remained unmatched. Germline loops: CDR1 LGHNA, CDR2 YNFKEQ. The CDR3 spells CASSQSQREVAYEQYF. In DNA form, the CDR3 reads TGTGCCAGCAGCCAGTCTCAGCGGGAGGTCGCCTACGAGCAGTACTTC.

The V call is TRBV5-1, the J call TRBJ2-7; 7 bases map to TRBD2. V shed 4 bases and J 0 bases; nucleotides not matched to a gene: 10. The CDR3 runs to 16 residues. Germline CDR1 reads SGHRS; CDR2 reads YFSETQ. CDR3 sequence: CASSPGTSVYSYEQYF. DNA for the CDR3: TGCGCCAGCAGCCCCGGAACTAGCGTTTACTCCTACGAGCAGTACTTC.

The rearrangement uses TRBV11-3 and TRBJ1-1; D perhaps matches TRBD1 (6 bases). Trimming pared 5 bases from V and 5 bases from J, leaving 12 bases between. CDR3 length: 13 residues. Germline CDR1 is SGHNT and CDR2 is YENEEA. CDR3 residues: CASSPRQGTEAFF. The DNA for the CDR3 is TGTGCCAGCAGCCCGAGGCAGGGGACTGAAGCTTTCTTT.

The chain combines TRBV5-1 with TRBJ1-2; 7 bases agree with TRBD1. CDR3 length equals 15 residues. Losses at the gene ends were 7 bases for V and 2 bases for J; bases not matched to a gene: 11. CDR1 and CDR2 from the germline V gene are SGHRS and YFSETQ. Here the CDR3 reads CASSTWDSTNYGYTF. The CDR3 DNA reads TGCGCCAGCTCAACTTGGGACAGCACAAACTATGGCTACACCTTC.